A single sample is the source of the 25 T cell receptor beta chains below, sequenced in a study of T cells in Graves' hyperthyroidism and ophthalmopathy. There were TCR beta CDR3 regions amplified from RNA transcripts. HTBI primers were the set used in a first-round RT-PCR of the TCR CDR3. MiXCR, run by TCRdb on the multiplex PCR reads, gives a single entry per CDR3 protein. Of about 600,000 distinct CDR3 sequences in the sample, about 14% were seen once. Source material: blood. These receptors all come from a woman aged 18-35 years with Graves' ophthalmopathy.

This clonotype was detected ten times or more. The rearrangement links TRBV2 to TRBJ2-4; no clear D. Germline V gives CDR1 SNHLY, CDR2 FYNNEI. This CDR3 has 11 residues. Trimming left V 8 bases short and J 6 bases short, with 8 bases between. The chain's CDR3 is CASSVGNIQYF. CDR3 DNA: TGTGCCAGCTCGGTGGGAAACATTCAGTACTTC.

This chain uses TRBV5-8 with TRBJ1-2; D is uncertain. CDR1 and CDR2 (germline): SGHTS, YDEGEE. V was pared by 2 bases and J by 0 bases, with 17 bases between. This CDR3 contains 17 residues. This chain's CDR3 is CASSFRTLYSSNYGYTF. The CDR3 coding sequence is TGTGCCAGCAGCTTCAGAACCCTTTACTCTTCTAACTATGGCTACACCTTC.

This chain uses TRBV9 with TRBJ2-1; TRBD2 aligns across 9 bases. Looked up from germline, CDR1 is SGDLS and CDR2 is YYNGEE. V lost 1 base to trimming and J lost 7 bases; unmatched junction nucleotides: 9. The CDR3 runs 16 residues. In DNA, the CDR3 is TGTGCCAGCAGCGTAACCCCAATAGCGGGAGAAAATGAGCAGTTCTTC. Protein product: CASSVTPIAGENEQFF.

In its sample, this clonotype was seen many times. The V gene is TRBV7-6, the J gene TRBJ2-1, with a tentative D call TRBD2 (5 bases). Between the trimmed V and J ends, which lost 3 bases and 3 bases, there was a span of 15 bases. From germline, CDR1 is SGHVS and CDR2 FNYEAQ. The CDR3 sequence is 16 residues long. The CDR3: CASSLVGGFLYNEQFF. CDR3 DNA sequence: TGTGCCAGCAGCTTGGTAGGAGGTTTCCTCTACAATGAGCAGTTCTTC. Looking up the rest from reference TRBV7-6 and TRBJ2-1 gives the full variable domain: GAGVSQSPRYKVTKRGQDVALRCDPISGHVSLYWYRQALGQGPEFLTYFNYEAQQDKSGLPNDRFSAERPEGSISTLTIQRTEQRDSAMYRCASSLVGGFLYNEQFFGPGTRLTVL.

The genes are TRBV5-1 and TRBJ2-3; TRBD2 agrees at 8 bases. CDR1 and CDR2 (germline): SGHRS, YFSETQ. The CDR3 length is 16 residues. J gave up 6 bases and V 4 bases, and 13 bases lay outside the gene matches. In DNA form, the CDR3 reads TGCGCCAGCAGCGTGGGCTGGGGACTAGAGTTGGATACGCAGTATTTT. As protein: CASSVGWGLELDTQYF. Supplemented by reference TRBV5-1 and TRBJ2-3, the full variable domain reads KAGVTQTPRYLIKTRGQQVTLSCSPISGHRSVSWYQQTPGQGLQFLFEYFSETQRNKGNFPGRFSGRQFSNSRSEMNVSTLELGDSALYLCASSVGWGLELDTQYFGPGTRLTVL.

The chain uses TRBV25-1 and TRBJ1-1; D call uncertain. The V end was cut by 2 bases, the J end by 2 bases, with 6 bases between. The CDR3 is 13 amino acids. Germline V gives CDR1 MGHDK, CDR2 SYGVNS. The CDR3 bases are TGTGCCAGCAGTGAACCCCGCAACACTGAAGCTTTCTTT. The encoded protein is CASSEPRNTEAFF.

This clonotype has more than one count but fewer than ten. CDR3 in DNA: TGTGCTAGTGGTTTCCCCCGAGTGGGAATGGCGGAAAAACTGTTTTTT. It translates to CASGFPRVGMAEKLFF. V gene TRBV12-5 combines with J gene TRBJ1-4; no firm D call. Trimming cost V 3 bases and J 8 bases, with 19 bases left between them. The length of the CDR3 is 16 residues. Germline CDR1 is LGHNT and CDR2 is FRNRAP. Full variable domain (outside the CDR3, taken from reference TRBV12-5 and TRBJ1-4): DARVTQTPRHKVTEMGQEVTMRCQPILGHNTVFWYRQTMMQGLELLAYFRNRAPLDDSGMPKDRFSAEMPDATLATLKIQPSEPRDSAVYFCASGFPRVGMAEKLFFGSGTQLSVL.

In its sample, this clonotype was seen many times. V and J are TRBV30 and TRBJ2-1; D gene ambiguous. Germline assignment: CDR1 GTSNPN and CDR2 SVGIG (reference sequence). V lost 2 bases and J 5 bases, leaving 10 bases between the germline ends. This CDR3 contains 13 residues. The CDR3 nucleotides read TGTGCCTGGAGTCCTTTCTATAACAATGAGCAGTTCTTC. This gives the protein CAWSPFYNNEQFF. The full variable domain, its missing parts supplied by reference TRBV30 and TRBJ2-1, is SQTIHQWPATLVQPVGSPLSLECTVEGTSNPNLYWYRQAAGRGLQLLFYSVGIGQISSEVPQNLSASRPQDRQFILSSKKLLLSDSGFYLCAWSPFYNNEQFFGPGTRLTVL.

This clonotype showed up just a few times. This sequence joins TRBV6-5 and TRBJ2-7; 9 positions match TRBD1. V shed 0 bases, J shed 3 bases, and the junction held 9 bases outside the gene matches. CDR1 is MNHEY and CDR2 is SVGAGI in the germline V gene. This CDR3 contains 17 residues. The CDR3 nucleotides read TGTGCCAGCAGTTACTCGTCCCCGGGACAGGGAGACTACGAGCAGTACTTC. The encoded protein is CASSYSSPGQGDYEQYF.

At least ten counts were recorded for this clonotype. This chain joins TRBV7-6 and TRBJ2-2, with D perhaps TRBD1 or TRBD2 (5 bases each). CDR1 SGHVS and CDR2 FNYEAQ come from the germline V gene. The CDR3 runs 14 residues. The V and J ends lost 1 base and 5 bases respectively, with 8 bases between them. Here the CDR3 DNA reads TGTGCCAGCAGCTTAGAAGAGGGGACCGGGGAGCTGTTTTTT. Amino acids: CASSLEEGTGELFF.

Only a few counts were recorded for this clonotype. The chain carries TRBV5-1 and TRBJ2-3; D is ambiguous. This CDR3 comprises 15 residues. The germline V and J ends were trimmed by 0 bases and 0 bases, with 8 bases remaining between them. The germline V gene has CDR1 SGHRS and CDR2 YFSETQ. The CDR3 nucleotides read TGCGCCAGCAGCTTGGAAGGCTATAGCACAGATACGCAGTATTTT. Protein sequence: CASSLEGYSTDTQYF.

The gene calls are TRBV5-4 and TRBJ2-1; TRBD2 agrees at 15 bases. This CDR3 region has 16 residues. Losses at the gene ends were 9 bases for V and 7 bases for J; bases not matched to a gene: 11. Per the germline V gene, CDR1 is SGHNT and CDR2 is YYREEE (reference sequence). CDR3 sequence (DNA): TGTGCCACGACCGGGACTAGCGGGAGGAGAGGGAATGAGCAGTTCTTC. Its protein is CATTGTSGRRGNEQFF.

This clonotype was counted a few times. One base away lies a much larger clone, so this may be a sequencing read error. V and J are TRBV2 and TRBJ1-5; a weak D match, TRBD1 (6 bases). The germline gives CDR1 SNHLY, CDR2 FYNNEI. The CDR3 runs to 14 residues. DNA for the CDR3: TGTGCCAGCAGTGGGGGGCAGGGTAGACAGCTCCAGCATTTT. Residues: CASSGGQGRQLQHF.

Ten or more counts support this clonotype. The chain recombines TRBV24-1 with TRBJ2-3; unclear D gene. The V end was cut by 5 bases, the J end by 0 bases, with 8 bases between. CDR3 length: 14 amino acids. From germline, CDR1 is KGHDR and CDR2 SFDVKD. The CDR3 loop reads CATSALASTDTQYF. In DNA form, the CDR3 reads TGTGCCACCAGTGCCTTGGCTAGCACAGATACGCAGTATTTT.

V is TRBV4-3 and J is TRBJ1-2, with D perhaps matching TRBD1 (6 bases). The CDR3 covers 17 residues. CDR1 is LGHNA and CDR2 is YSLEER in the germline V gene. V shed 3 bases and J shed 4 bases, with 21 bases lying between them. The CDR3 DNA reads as TGCGCCAGCAGCCACCCACGGGCAGGGGCTCGAGGCTATGGCTACACCTTC. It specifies CASSHPRAGARGYGYTF.

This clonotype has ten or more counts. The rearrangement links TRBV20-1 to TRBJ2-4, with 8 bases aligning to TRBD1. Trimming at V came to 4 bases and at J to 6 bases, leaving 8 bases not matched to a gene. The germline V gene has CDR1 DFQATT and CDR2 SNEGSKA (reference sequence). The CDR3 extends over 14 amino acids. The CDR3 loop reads CSATPPQGVNIQYF. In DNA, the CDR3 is TGCAGTGCTACCCCGCCACAGGGGGTAAACATTCAGTACTTC.

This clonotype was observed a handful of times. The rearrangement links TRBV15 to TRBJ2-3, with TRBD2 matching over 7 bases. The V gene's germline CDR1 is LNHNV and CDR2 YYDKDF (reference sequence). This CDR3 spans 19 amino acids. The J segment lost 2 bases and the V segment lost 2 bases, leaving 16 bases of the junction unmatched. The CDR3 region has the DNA TGTGCCACCAGCAGACAGATTGGGGGTCGGGGGAGGGCCACAGATACGCAGTATTTT. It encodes CATSRQIGGRGRATDTQYF.

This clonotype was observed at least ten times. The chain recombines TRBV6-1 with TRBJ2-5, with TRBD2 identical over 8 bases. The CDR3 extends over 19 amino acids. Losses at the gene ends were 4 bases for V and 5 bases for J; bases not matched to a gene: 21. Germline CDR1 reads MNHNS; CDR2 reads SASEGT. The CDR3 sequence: CASSGPPGLVSQLRETQYF. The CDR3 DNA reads TGTGCCAGCAGTGGACCACCGGGACTAGTCTCACAATTACGGGAGACCCAGTACTTC.

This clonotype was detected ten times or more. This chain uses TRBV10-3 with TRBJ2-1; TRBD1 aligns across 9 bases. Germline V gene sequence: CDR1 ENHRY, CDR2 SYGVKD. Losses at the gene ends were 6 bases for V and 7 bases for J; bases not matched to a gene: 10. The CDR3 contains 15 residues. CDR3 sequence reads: CAIRADRGKVNEQFF. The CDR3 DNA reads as TGTGCCATCAGGGCCGACAGGGGGAAAGTAAATGAGCAGTTCTTC.

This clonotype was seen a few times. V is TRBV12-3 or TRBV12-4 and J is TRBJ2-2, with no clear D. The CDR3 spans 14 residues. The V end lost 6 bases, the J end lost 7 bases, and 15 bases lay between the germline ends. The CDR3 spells CASRRGENYGELFF. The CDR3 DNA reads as TGTGCCAGCAGAAGAGGAGAGAATTACGGGGAGCTGTTTTTT.

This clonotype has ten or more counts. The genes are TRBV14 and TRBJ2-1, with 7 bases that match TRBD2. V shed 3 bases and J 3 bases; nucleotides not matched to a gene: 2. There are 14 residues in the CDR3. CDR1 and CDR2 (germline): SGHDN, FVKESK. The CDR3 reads CASSQRDYYNEQFF. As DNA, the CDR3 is TGTGCCAGCAGCCAGAGGGACTACTACAATGAGCAGTTCTTC. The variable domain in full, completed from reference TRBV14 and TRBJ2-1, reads EAGVTQFPSHSVIEKGQTVTLRCDPISGHDNLYWYRRVMGKEIKFLLHFVKESKQDESGMPNNRFLAERTGGTYSTLKVQPAELEDSGVYFCASSQRDYYNEQFFGPGTRLTVL.

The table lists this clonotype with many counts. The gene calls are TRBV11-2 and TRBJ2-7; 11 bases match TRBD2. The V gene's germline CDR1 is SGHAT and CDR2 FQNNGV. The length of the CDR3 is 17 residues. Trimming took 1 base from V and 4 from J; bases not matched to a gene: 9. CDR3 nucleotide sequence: TGTGCCAGCAGCTTAGTTTCGGTGGCTAGCGGGGGGTACGAGCAGTACTTC. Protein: CASSLVSVASGGYEQYF.

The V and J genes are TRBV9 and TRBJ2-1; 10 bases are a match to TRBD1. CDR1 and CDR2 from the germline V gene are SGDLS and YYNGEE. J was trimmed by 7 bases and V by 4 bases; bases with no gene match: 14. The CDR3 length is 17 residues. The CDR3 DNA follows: TGTGCCAGCAGCATCATCCGGGGTGCGGGACAGGGGAATGAGCAGTTCTTC. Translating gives CASSIIRGAGQGNEQFF.

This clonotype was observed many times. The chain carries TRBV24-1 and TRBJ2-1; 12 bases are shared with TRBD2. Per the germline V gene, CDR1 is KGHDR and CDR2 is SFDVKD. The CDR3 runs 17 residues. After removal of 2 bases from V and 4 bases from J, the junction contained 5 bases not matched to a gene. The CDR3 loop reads CATSDSGLAGYYNEQFF. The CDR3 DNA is TGTGCCACCAGTGATTCCGGACTAGCGGGATATTACAATGAGCAGTTCTTC.

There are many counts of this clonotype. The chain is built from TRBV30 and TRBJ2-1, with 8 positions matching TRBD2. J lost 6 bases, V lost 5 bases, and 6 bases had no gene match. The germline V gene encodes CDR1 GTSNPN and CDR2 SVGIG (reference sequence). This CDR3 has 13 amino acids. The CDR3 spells CAWSPGLGNEQFF. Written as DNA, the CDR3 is TGTGCCTGGTCTCCGGGACTAGGCAATGAGCAGTTCTTC.